This is a list of T cell receptor beta chains from one sample in a study of T cells after somatic rescue of genetic block. Clones were read by immunoSEQ multiplex PCR, and TCRdb kept only the in-frame ones, dropping some. The sample shows tens of thousands of clones, roughly 90% of them seen only once. The sequencing sample was made of peripheral blood mononuclear cells (PBMCs). All receptors derive from a man between 35 and 55 years old. Each CDR3 is given with its conserved first and last residue. The D gene is left open where the match is weak. Not every row has a clone size; where given, it reads once, few, many or a size class.

j_gene | abundance | d_gene | v_gene | CDR3nt | CDR3aa
TRBJ2-1 | NA | TRBD1 | TRBV7-8 | TGTGCCAGCAGCTTACCCGGGACAGGGATTGCGACGGGTGAGCAGTTCTTC | CASSLPGTGIATGEQFF
TRBJ2-7 | NA | TRBD2 | TRBV28 | TGTGCCAGCAGTTTCTGGCGGGAGGGTTACGAGCAGTACTTC | CASSFWREGYEQYF
TRBJ2-1 | NA | NA | TRBV7-7 | TGTGCCAGCAGCTCCGGGGATGAGCAGTTCTTC | CASSSGDEQFF
TRBJ2-1 | NA | TRBD2 | TRBV25-1 | TGTGCCAGCAGTGACATACTAGCGGGGGTTTATGAGCAGTTCTTC | CASSDILAGVYEQFF
TRBJ2-3 | NA | TRBD2 | TRBV9 | TGTGCCAGCAGCGCTAGCGGGAACACAGATACGCAGTATTTT | CASSASGNTDTQYF
TRBJ1-1 | NA | NA | TRBV5-1 | TGCGCCAGCAGCTTTCAACCGGGACAAACCTCAGGTACTGAAGCTTTCTTT | CASSFQPGQTSGTEAFF
TRBJ2-2 | NA | NA | TRBV30 | TGTGCCTGGAGTGGGCTCACCGGGGAGCTGTTTTTT | CAWSGLTGELFF
TRBJ2-2 | NA | NA | TRBV6-6 | TGTGCCAGCAGTTACTCGAATGGGGCCGGGGAGCTGTTTTTT | CASSYSNGAGELFF
TRBJ1-1 | once | TRBD1 | TRBV6-6 | TGTGCCAGCAGTCTGACAGGGCCCGAAAGGACTGAAGCTTTCTTT | CASSLTGPERTEAFF
TRBJ1-5 | NA | NA | TRBV6-1 | TGTGCCAGCAGTGGGAGAAACAGCAATCAGCCCCAGCATTTT | CASSGRNSNQPQHF
TRBJ2-7 | once | TRBD1 | TRBV6-1 | TGTGCCACCGATGTTACAGGGGGCGGTCGGGAGCAGTACTTC | CATDVTGGGREQYF
TRBJ2-7 | NA | TRBD1 | TRBV27 | TGTGCCAGCAGTTCCCGTTTAGGGGGCAACGAGCAGTACTTC | CASSSRLGGNEQYF
TRBJ1-2 | NA | TRBD1 | TRBV27 | TGTGCCACAGGAGACAGGGGGTTGGGCTATGGCTACACCTTC | CATGDRGLGYGYTF
TRBJ2-3 | NA | TRBD1 | TRBV5-8 | TGTGCCAGCAGCTTGGCCGTGGACAGGGTCACAGATACGCAGTATTTT | CASSLAVDRVTDTQYF
TRBJ1-5 | NA | NA | TRBV7-2 | TGTGCCAGCAGCTTAGACGGGGGGAAACAGCCCCAGCATTTT | CASSLDGGKQPQHF
TRBJ2-3 | once | NA | TRBV7-6 | TGTGCCAGCCCAAGGGTCACACCGGGCACAGATACGCAGTATTTT | CASPRVTPGTDTQYF
TRBJ1-2 | NA | NA | TRBV7-9 | TGTGCCAGCAGCCCCCAGACAAACTATGGCTACACCTTC | CASSPQTNYGYTF
TRBJ1-2 | NA | TRBD1 | TRBV11-2 | TGTGCCAGCAGCCCCGACAGGGGCGGCTACACCTTC | CASSPDRGGYTF
TRBJ1-5 | NA | NA | TRBV2 | TGTGCCAGCAGCCTAGAGAGAGGGCTTAATCAGCCCCAGCATTTT | CASSLERGLNQPQHF
TRBJ1-2 | NA | TRBD1 | TRBV30 | TGTGCCTGGACTTGGGACAGGGGTGGCTACACCTTC | CAWTWDRGGYTF
TRBJ2-6 | NA | NA | TRBV5-6 | TGTGCCAGCAGCTTGGGGGGTCGAGGGGCCAACGTCCTGACTTTC | CASSLGGRGANVLTF
TRBJ2-3 | NA | NA | TRBV7-3 | TGTGCCAGCAGCTTAACGGCAACAGATACGCAGTATTTT | CASSLTATDTQYF
TRBJ2-7 | NA | NA | TRBV7-9 | TGTGCCAGCAGCTCCGCCGACTTACTGGGCTACGAGCAGTACTTC | CASSSADLLGYEQYF
TRBJ1-1 | NA | NA | TRBV10-3 | TGTGCCAACCGGTGGGGGCTGAACACTGAAGCTTTCTTT | CANRWGLNTEAFF
TRBJ2-2 | NA | NA | TRBV2 | TGTGCCAGCAGTCCCGACCGGTTGGCCGGGGAGCTGTTTTTT | CASSPDRLAGELFF
TRBJ2-1 | NA | TRBD2 | TRBV6-1 | TGTGCCAGCAGCGAGACTAGCGGGGGTTACAATGAGCAGTTCTTC | CASSETSGGYNEQFF
TRBJ2-5 | NA | NA | TRBV6-5 | TGTGCCAGCAGCCCCGTCGGACGCCGGGGCGAGACCCAGTACTTC | CASSPVGRRGETQYF
TRBJ1-1 | NA | NA | TRBV20-1 | TGCAGTGCTATTCCGGAGCTAAAAGCTTTCTTT | CSAIPELKAFF
TRBJ2-3 | NA | NA | TRBV6-1 | TGTGCCAGCAGGTTGGGGGAGGCTACGCAGTATTTT | CASRLGEATQYF
TRBJ1-1 | NA | NA | TRBV10-2 | TGCGCCAGCAGTGACAGGGGCTACCGGGGGAACACTGAAGCTTTCTTT | CASSDRGYRGNTEAFF
TRBJ2-7 | once | TRBD2 | TRBV4-3 | TGCGCCAGCAGCCGCACACTAGCGGAATCCTACGAGCAGTACTTC | CASSRTLAESYEQYF
TRBJ1-6 | NA | NA | TRBV10-2 | TGCGCCAGCAGCGCAGGAGATTTTCCGAGCTCCTATAATTCACCCCTCCACTTT | CASSAGDFPSSYNSPLHF
TRBJ1-2 | NA | NA | TRBV6-1 | TGTGCCAGCAGTGAAGGGGGATCGACCGAAGGCTACACCTTC | CASSEGGSTEGYTF
TRBJ2-3 | NA | TRBD1 | TRBV5-4 | TGTGCCAGCAGCGTTAAGGGGGCGGATACGCAGTATTTT | CASSVKGADTQYF
TRBJ2-3 | NA | TRBD2 | TRBV2 | TGTGCCAGCAGTGAAGAGGGACTAGCGGGGGATACGCAGTATTTT | CASSEEGLAGDTQYF
TRBJ1-2 | NA | NA | TRBV11-1 | TGTGCCAGCACCCGTCGTGGTGGCGGCTACACCTTC | CASTRRGGGYTF
TRBJ2-7 | NA | NA | TRBV2 | TGTGCCAGCAGTGAAGCGCTGGCAGGTATTGGGGAGCAGTACTTC | CASSEALAGIGEQYF
TRBJ2-1 | NA | TRBD2 | TRBV5-1 | TGCGCCAGCAGGGAGCTAGCGGGCTCCTACAATGAGCAGTTCTTC | CASRELAGSYNEQFF
TRBJ1-2 | NA | NA | TRBV4-2 | TGTGCCAGCAGCCAAGAAAGGGCGGAATCCGGGAGCTATGGCTACACCTTC | CASSQERAESGSYGYTF
TRBJ2-5 | NA | TRBD2 | TRBV9 | TGTGCCAGCAGCGGAGCGGGAGTGGGAGAGACCCAGTACTTC | CASSGAGVGETQYF
TRBJ2-3 | NA | NA | TRBV4-3 | TGCGCCAGCAGCCAAGCAGCGGACCTAGATACGCAGTATTTT | CASSQAADLDTQYF
TRBJ1-2 | NA | NA | TRBV9 | TGTGCCAGCAGCGTGGGGGACATCCCTAACTATGGCTACACCTTC | CASSVGDIPNYGYTF
TRBJ2-7 | NA | NA | TRBV6-6 | TGTGCCAGCAGTTATTTGATACGTCAGCAGTACTTC | CASSYLIRQQYF
TRBJ2-7 | NA | NA | TRBV21-1 | TGTGCCAGCAGCCGAAGGGGGGGAGGTCACGAGCAGTACTTC | CASSRRGGGHEQYF
TRBJ2-3 | NA | NA | TRBV2 | TGTGCCAGCAGTGAAGTTTCGAGCAGGGGCACAGATACGCAGTATTTT | CASSEVSSRGTDTQYF
TRBJ2-5 | NA | NA | TRBV6-1 | TGTGCCAGCAGTGAACAGGGGTCCCCACAAGAGACCCAGTACTTC | CASSEQGSPQETQYF
TRBJ2-1 | NA | TRBD2 | TRBV7-9 | TGTGCCAGCAGCTACAGCGGGAGGAGCTCCTACAATGAGCAGTTCTTC | CASSYSGRSSYNEQFF
TRBJ1-2 | NA | NA | TRBV5-1 | TGCGCCAGCAGAGTGACAGCGGCGAAGGGCTACACCTTC | CASRVTAAKGYTF
TRBJ1-2 | NA | TRBD1 | TRBV12-5 | TGTGCTAGTGGTTTGGCAGGGACAGGGGATGGCTACACCTTC | CASGLAGTGDGYTF
TRBJ2-7 | NA | TRBD2 | TRBV2 | TGTGCCAGTGCTTCTCAGCGGGGGACATCCTACGAGCAGTACTTC | CASASQRGTSYEQYF
TRBJ1-1 | NA | NA | TRBV28 | TGTGCGGCGGGGGGTTGGATCACTGAAGCTTTCTTT | CAAGGWITEAFF
TRBJ2-1 | NA | NA | TRBV6-1 | TGTGCCAGCAGTGTCAGGGGGGCCTACAATGAGCAGTTCTTC | CASSVRGAYNEQFF
TRBJ2-6 | NA | NA | TRBV28 | TGTGCCAGCAGCCCTTGGGGTAGGGGCCACTTAGGATCTGGGGCCAACGTCCTGACTTTC | CASSPWGRGHLGSGANVLTF
TRBJ2-1 | NA | TRBD1 | TRBV18 | TGTGCCAGCTCACACCGGGACAGGGAGCAGTTCTTC | CASSHRDREQFF
TRBJ2-7 | NA | NA | TRBV2 | TGTGCCAGCACCTTCAGTGTAGCAGCGGCCTACGAGCAGTACTTC | CASTFSVAAAYEQYF
TRBJ2-7 | NA | NA | TRBV14 | TGTGCCAGCAGCCCCCGCGGACGGGACTCCTACGAGCAGTACTTC | CASSPRGRDSYEQYF
TRBJ2-5 | NA | TRBD1 | TRBV28 | TGTGCCAGCAGATACGTGACAGGGATCGGCATGGAGACCCAGTACTTC | CASRYVTGIGMETQYF
TRBJ1-2 | NA | NA | TRBV5-4 | TGTGCCAGCAGCTTGGGGGGTTCTAACTATGGCTACACCTTC | CASSLGGSNYGYTF
TRBJ1-6 | NA | NA | TRBV2 | TGTGCCAGCAGTTCGGAAAATAATTCACCCCTCCACTTT | CASSSENNSPLHF